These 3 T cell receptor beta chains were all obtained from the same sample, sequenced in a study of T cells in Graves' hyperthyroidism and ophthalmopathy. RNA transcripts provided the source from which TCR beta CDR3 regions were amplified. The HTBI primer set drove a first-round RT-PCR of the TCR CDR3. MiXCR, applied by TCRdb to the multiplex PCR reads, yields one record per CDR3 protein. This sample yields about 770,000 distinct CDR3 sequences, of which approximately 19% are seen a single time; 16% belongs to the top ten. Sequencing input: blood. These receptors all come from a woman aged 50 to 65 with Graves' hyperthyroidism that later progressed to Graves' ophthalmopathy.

CDR3 in DNA: TGTGCCAGCAGTGTGGACAGGGGGCCGGTCGGGGAGCTGTTTTTT. This sequence encodes CASSVDRGPVGELFF. The chain carries TRBV2 and TRBJ2-2; 11 nucleotides align to TRBD1. V trimming: 4 bases; J trimming: 7 bases; junction bases outside the gene matches: 5. Germline V lookup: CDR1 SNHLY, CDR2 FYNNEI. The CDR3 sequence is 15 residues long.

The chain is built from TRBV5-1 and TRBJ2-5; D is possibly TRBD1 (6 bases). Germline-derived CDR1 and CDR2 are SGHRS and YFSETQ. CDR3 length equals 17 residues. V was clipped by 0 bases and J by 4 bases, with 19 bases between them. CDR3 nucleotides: TGCGCCAGCAGCTTGGGGTTGGGGCAGGGGAGTGGAGAGACCCAGTACTTC. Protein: CASSLGLGQGSGETQYF.

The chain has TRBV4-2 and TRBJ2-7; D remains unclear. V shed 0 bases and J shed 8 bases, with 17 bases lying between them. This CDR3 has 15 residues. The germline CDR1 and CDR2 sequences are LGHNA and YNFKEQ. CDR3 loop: CASSQDRALANQQYF. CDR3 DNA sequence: TGTGCCAGCAGCCAAGATCGCGCACTTGCGAACCAGCAGTACTTC.